One T cell receptor (beta chain) is described in this entry. Its antigen is as yet unknown. Free of recent acute infections or vaccinations, the donors were healthy HIV-negative adults. This entry belongs to a study of shared clonotypes between healthy human individuals. Overall study: Sampling drew on donors who were a couple of women and a few men aged 18 to 49. A donor's plate count was three for CD4 naive and three for CD4 memory; CD8 naive had two and CD8 memory one. Study observations and caveats: Across subsets, estimated richness was generally greater for naive than for memory populations.

CDR1 and CDR2 (germline): LNHDA, SQIVND (reference sequence). V was shortened by 4 bases and J by 3 bases, with 22 bases between the two germline ends. The CDR3 consists of 17 residues. Sequencing was performed with immunoSEQ multiplex PCR; in TCRdb, only in-frame clones are kept and a portion is missing. This sample has about 2.3 million clones, with around 90% found just once. This clonotype was sampled from a man between 18 and 35 years old in good health. Some clones in this sample may be carry-over from other donors' samples. What was sequenced was naive CD4+ T cells from PBMCs. Specified subset: CD45RA+ positively selected. The chain recombines TRBV19 with TRBJ2-7; perhaps TRBD1 as D (6 bases). CDR3: CASSRNLDRNLNYEQYF. DNA for the CDR3: TGTGCCAGTAGTAGAAATCTAGACAGGAACTTAAACTACGAGCAGTACTTC.